This TCR beta chain was sequenced for a study of vaccination and CD4 T cells after COVID-19. Cultured CD4+ T-cell DNA underwent Oncomine TCR Beta short-read sequencing. TCRdb used MiXCR to reprocess the PCR reads, holding one entry per CDR3 protein. The sample has roughly 28,000 distinct CDR3 sequences, approximately 60% seen once. With respect to this clonotype: Its antigen is as yet unknown.

The CDR3 totals 14 residues. The V end was cut by 0 bases, the J end by 2 bases, with 8 bases between. Looked up from germline, CDR1 is SGHRS and CDR2 is YFSETQ. Stated treatment: roughly 11-day PBMC culture with coronavirus spike peptide pools or control peptides (ViraFEST assay). Following expansion of antigen-specific T cells with peptide pools, ViraFEST then sequenced TCRs. Study results and caveats: Within the convalescent patients, spike mono-reactivity was found in 304 of 307 vaccine-specific clones.

The chain has TRBV5-1 and TRBJ1-2, with unresolved D. This specimen was CD4+ T cells from blood, cultured in vitro, taken after SARS-CoV-2 vaccination. The receptor was isolated from a human donor who received a COVID-19 vaccine. The CDR3 nucleotides read TGCGCCAGCAGCTTGGGTCCGGAAAACTATGGCTACACCTTC. Translated, it gives CASSLGPENYGYTF.